This T cell receptor (beta chain) was sequenced during a study of CD8+ T cells in alopecia areata (dated by TCRdb to the late 2010s). Context from the whole study: Treated patients were enrolled in an open-label pilot trial of oral tofacitinib, 5 to 10 mg twice daily, for moderate-to-severe alopecia areata. Patients received tofacitinib for 6 to 18 months and were then followed off drug for 6 months to check for delayed response and recurrence. Disease severity in treated patients was measured with the SALT score, which quantifies the percentage of affected scalp surface area. The study used high-throughput TCRbeta sequencing to examine T cell clonal expansion in alopecia areata, in both the C3H/HeJ mouse model and human patients. On the human side, TCRbeta sequencing was run on scalp tissue and on sorted CD4+ and CD8+ peripheral blood T cells from healthy controls and from alopecia areata patients with either patchy or totalis/universalis disease. Tofacitinib-treated patients had biopsies at baseline and at 4 and 24 weeks of treatment, with a later scalp biopsy in several patients. Scalp clonality was compared among normal scalp (n=4), patchy alopecia areata scalp (n=8), and alopecia totalis/universalis scalp (n=8). RNA was extracted with the PAXgene miRNA kit for fixed scalp, the miRNeasy kit for PBMCs, and the RNeasy kit for mouse skin. immunoSEQ multiplex PCR using 35 Vbeta forward primers and 13 Jbeta reverse primers was used to amplify TCRbeta CDR3 regions.

This clone was picked up a small number of times. It lacks a known antigen. No base-level quality is on record; no much larger clone is a single base apart. Study-level results and caveats: Compared with normal scalp, lesional scalp, particularly in alopecia totalis/universalis, had higher clonality and more expanded CD8+ clones, which suggests antigenic drive. TCR sequences shared between patients were less clear than in mice, possibly partly because of HLA diversity in the patient population. Scalp clonality and the number of expanded CD8+ clones among the top 100 scalp clones were significantly decreased by tofacitinib. Unlike mouse skin, where gammadelta T cells dominate, normal human skin contains resident alphabeta T cells that get sequenced too, which complicates analysis of the scalp TCR repertoire. During tofacitinib treatment, many expanded lesional clones remained in scalp and blood, and this persistence may partly explain relapse after treatment is stopped. Because the treated cohort was small and had just a single nonresponder, larger studies are needed to establish links between baseline CD8+ expansion and response.

Library prep was done by the immunoSEQ multiplex PCR assay. RNA was extracted from all samples and reverse transcribed into cDNA, which served as template for TCR sequencing. First-strand cDNA was synthesized using SuperScript III with a 2:1 mix of oligo-dT and random hexamers. A synthetic immune receptor repertoire was used to measure amplification bias, and any remaining bias was corrected computationally. In the source study's methods: After raw reads were preprocessed to remove errors, the CDR3 was defined following IMGT conventions as running from the conserved cysteine to phenylalanine. Clonality was computed by normalizing Shannon entropy by log2 of the number of productive unique TCRs and subtracting the result from 1. Whether each scalp clone was CD4 or CD8 was inferred by checking scalp TCRbeta sequences against the CD4 and CD8 repertoires from sorted blood. In TCRdb, the immuneACCESS table is reduced to in-frame sequences with V and J assigned. These tables do not hold every clone; where another copy was compared, an unresolved V gene accounts for under half, and the others remain unexplained. V, J and clone size were drawn from that table, and D and trimming were deduced from the DNA. A total of fewer than 250,000 clones appear in this sample, less than 65% of them only once. Clones ranked in the top ten supply around 4.2% of the sample.

From the cysteine through the phenylalanine, the CDR3 covers 16 amino acids. Just the 48-base CDR3 DNA is kept, in frame starting at base 1. The germline V gene encodes CDR1 SGHRS and CDR2 YFSETQ. Ends trimmed: V by 6 bases, J by 1 base; bases unmatched to a gene: 6. This specimen's time point label, interpreted: about four weeks on oral tofacitinib. The treatment or condition label, read with the paper, signifies: oral pan-JAK inhibitor, 5-10 mg twice daily. Peripheral blood and lesional scalp punch biopsies were obtained from patients with alopecia areata. PBMCs were isolated by density centrifugation and stained for CD3, CD4 and CD8, and CD4+ and CD8+ T cells were sorted on a FACSAria.

The material sequenced was CD4+ T cells sorted from blood, taken at week 4, from a patient treated with tofacitinib. The TCR sequence derives from a human donor with alopecia areata. Recombination connected TRBV5-1 to TRBJ2-6; TRBD1 aligns with 8 central bases. The CDR3 protein is CASMDRVISGANVLTF. The sequence in DNA is TGCGCCAGCATGGACAGGGTGATTTCTGGGGCCAACGTCCTGACTTTC.